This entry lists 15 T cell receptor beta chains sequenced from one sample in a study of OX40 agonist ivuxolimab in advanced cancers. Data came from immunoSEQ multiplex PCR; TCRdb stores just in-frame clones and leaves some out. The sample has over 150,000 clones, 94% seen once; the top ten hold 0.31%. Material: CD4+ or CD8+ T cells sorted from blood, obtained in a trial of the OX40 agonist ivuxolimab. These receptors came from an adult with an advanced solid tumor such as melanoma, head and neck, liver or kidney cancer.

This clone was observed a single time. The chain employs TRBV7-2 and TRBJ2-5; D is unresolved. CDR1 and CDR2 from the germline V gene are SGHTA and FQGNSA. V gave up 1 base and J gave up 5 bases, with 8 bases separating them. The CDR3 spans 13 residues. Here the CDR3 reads CASSLVSYETQYF. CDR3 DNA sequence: TGTGCCAGCAGCTTAGTGTCATATGAGACCCAGTACTTC.

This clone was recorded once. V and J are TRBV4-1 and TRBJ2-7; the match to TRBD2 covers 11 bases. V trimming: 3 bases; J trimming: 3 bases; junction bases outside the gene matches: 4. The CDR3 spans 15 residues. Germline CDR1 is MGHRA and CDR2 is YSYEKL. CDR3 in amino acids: CASSQAGTSGYEQYF. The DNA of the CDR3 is TGCGCCAGCAGCCAGGCCGGGACTAGCGGCTACGAGCAGTACTTC.

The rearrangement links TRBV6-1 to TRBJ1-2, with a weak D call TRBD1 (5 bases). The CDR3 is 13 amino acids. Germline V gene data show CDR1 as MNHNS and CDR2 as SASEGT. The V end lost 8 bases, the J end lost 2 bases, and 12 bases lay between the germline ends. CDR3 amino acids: CASEGRKNYGYTF. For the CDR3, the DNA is TGTGCCAGCGAGGGACGGAAAAACTATGGCTACACCTTC.

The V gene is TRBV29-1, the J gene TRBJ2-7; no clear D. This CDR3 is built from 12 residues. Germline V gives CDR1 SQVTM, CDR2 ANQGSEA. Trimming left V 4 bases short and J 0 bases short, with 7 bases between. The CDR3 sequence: CSVVGRSYEQYF. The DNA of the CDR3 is TGCAGCGTTGTCGGCCGCTCCTACGAGCAGTACTTC.

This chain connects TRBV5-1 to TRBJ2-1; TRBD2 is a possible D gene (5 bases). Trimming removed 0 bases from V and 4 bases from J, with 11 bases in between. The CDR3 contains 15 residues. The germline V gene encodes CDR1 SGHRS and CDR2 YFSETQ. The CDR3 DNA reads TGCGCCAGCAGCTTGGTTGCGGGTTCGTACAATGAGCAGTTCTTC. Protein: CASSLVAGSYNEQFF.

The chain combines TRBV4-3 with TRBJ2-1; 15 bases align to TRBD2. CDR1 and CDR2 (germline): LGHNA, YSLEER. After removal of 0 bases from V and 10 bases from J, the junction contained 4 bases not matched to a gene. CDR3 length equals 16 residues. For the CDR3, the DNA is TGCGCCAGCAGCCAAGACGGACTAGCGGGGGGGCGGGAGCAGTTCTTC. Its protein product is CASSQDGLAGGREQFF.

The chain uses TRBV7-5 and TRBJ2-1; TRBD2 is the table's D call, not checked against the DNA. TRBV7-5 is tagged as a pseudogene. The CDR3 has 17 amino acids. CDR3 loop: CARSAKSSVPSYNEQFF. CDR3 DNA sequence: TGTGCCAGAAGCGCGAAGTCCTCGGTCCCATCTTACAATGAGCAGTTCTTC.

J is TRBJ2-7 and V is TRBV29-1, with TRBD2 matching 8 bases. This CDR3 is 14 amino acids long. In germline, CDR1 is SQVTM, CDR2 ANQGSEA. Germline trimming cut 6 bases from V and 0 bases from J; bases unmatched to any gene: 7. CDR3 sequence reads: CSVAGGASSYEQYF. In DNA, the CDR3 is TGCAGCGTCGCCGGGGGGGCGAGCTCCTACGAGCAGTACTTC.

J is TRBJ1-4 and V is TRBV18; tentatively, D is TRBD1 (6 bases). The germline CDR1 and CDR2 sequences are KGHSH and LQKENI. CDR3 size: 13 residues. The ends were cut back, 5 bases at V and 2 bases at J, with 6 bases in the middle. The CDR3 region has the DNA TGTGCCAGCTCAGGACAGACTAATGAAAAACTGTTTTTT. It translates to CASSGQTNEKLFF.

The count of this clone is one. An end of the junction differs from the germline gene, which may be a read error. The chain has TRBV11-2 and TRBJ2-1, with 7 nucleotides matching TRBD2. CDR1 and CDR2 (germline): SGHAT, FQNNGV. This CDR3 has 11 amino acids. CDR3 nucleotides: TGTGCCAGCAGACGGGAGGCGAAGGAGATCTTC. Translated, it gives CASRREAKEIF. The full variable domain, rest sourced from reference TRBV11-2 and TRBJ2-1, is EAGVAQSPRYKIIEKRQSVAFWCNPISGHATLYWYQQILGQGPKLLIQFQNNGVVDDSQLPKDRFSAERLKGVDSTLKIQPAKLEDSAVYLCASRREAKEIFGPGTRLTVL.

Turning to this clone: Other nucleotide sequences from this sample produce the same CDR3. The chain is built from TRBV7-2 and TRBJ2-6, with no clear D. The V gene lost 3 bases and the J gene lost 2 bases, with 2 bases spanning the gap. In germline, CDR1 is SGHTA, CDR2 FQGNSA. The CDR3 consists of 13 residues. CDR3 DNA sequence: TGTGCCAGCAGCTTCACTGGGGCCAACGTCCTGACTTTC. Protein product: CASSFTGANVLTF.

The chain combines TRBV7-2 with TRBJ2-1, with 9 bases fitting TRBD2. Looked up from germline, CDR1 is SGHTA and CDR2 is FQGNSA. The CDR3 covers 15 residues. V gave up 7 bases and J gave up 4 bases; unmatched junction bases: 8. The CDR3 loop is CASITHSGSYNEQFF. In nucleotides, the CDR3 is TGTGCCAGCATCACCCATAGCGGGAGTTACAATGAGCAGTTCTTC.

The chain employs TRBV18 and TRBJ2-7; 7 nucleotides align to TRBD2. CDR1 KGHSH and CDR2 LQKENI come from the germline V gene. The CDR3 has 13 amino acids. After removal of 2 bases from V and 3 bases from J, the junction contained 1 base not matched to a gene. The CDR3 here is CASSPGEGYEQYF. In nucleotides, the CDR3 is TGTGCCAGCTCACCAGGGGAGGGCTACGAGCAGTACTTC.

CDR3 protein: CASSPGGGTDTQYF. In DNA form, the CDR3 reads TGTGCCAGCAGCCCAGGGGGGGGGACAGATACGCAGTATTTT. This chain connects TRBV7-2 to TRBJ2-3; D is possibly TRBD1 or TRBD2 (7 bases each). V was pared by 5 bases and J by 3 bases, with 12 bases between. CDR1 and CDR2 (germline): SGHTA, FQGNSA. This CDR3 region has 14 residues.

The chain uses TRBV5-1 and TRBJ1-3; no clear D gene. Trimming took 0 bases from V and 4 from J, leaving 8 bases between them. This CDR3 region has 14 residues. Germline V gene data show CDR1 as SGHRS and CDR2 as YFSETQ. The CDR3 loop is CASSLAGRGNTIYF. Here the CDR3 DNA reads TGCGCCAGCAGCTTGGCAGGTAGAGGAAACACCATATATTTT.